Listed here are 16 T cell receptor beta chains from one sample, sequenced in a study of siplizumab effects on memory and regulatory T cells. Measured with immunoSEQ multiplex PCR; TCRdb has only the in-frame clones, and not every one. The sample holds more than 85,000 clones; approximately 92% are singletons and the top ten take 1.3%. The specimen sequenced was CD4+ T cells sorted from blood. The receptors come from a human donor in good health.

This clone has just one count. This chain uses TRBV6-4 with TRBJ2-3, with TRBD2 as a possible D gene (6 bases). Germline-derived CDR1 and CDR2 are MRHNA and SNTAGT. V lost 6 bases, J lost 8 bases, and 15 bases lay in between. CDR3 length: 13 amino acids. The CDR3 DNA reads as TGTGCCAGCAGACCGCTAGCGCGTCGTACGCAGTATTTT. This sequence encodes CASRPLARRTQYF.

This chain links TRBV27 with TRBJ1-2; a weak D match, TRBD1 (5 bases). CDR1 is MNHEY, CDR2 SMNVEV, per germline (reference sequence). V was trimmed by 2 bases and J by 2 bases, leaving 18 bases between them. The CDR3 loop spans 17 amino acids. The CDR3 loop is CASSLKYIGTTNYGYTF. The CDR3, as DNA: TGTGCCAGCAGTTTAAAATATATCGGGACGACGAACTATGGCTACACCTTC.

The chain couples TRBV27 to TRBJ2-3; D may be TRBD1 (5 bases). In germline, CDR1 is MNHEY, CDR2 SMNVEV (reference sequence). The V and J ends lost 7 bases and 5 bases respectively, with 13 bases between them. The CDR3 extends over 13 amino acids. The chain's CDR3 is CASTIWGGDTQYF. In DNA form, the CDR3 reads TGTGCCAGCACTATTTGGGGCGGAGATACGCAGTATTTT.

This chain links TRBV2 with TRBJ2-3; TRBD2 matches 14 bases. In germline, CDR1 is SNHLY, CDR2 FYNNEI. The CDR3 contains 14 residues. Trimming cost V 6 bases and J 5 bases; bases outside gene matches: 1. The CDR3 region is CASRGLAGVDTQYF. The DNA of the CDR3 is TGTGCCAGCAGGGGACTAGCGGGAGTAGATACGCAGTATTTT.

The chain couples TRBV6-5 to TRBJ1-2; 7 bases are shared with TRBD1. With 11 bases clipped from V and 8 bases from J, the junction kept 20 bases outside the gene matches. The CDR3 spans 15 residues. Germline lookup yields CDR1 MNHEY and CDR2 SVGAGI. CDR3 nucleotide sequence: TGTGCCCCCGCCAGAGACAGGGCTTTCGCAGGGGGCTACACCTTC. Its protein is CAPARDRAFAGGYTF.

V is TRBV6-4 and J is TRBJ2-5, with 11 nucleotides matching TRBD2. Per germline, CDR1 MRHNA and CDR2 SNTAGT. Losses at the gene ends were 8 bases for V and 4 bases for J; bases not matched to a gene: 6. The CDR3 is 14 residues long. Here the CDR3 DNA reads TGTGCCAGCCCGACTAGCGGGGTCTCAGAGACCCAGTACTTC. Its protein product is CASPTSGVSETQYF.

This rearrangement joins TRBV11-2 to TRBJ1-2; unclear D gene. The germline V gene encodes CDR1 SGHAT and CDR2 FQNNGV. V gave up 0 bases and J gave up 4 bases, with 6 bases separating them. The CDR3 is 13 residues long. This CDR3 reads CASSLDPGYGYTF. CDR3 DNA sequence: TGTGCCAGCAGCTTAGATCCGGGCTATGGCTACACCTTC.

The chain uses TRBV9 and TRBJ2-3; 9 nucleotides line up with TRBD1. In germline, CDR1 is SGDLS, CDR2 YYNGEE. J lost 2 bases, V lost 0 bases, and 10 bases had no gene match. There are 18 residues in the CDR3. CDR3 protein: CASSVGTLGQGFTDTQYF. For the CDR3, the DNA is TGTGCCAGCAGCGTAGGGACCTTAGGACAGGGGTTCACAGATACGCAGTATTTT.

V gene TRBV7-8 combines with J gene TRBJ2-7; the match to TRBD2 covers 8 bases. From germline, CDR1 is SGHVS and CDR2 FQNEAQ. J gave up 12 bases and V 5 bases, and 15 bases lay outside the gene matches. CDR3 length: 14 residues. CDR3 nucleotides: TGTGCCAGCAGCGCCCGGGACCGGGAGGGCGCTCTGTACTTC. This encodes CASSARDREGALYF. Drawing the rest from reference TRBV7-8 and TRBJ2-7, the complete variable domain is GAGVSQSPRYKVAKRGQDVALRCDPISGHVSLFWYQQALGQGPEFLTYFQNEAQLDKSGLPSDRFFAERPEGSVSTLKIQRTQQEDSAVYLCASSARDREGALYFGPGTRLTVT.

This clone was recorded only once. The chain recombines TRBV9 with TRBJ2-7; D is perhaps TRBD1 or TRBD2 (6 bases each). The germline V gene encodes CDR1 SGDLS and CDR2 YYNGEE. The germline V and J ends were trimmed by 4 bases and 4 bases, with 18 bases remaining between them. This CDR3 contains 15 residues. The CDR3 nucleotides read TGTGCCAGCAGCCCAGGAGGGGGGAGCGTATACGAGCAGTACTTC. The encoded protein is CASSPGGGSVYEQYF.

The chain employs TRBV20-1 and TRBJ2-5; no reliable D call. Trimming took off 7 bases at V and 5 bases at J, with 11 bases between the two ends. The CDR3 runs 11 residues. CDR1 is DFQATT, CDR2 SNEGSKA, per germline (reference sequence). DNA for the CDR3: TGCAGTGGCGGAACCGGGGAGACCCAGTACTTC. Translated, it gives CSGGTGETQYF.

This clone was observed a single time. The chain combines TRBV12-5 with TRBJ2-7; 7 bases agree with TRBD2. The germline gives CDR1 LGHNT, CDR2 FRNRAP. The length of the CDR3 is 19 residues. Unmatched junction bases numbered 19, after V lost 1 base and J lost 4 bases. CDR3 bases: TGTGCTAGTGGTTTGGGCGGGGGTTGGGGTCCTCGGGTGATGTACGAGCAGTACTTC. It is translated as CASGLGGGWGPRVMYEQYF.

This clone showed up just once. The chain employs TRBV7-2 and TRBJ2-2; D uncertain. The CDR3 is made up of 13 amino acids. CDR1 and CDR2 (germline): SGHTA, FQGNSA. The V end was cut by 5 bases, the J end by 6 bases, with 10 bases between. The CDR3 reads CASSQGWAGELFF. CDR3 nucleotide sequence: TGTGCCAGCAGCCAAGGGTGGGCCGGGGAGCTGTTTTTT.

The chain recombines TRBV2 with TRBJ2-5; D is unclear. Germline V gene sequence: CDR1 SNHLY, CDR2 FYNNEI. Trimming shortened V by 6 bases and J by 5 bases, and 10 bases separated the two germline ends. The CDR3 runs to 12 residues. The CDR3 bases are TGTGCCAGCAGCGACGAAGGGGAGACCCAGTACTTC. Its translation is CASSDEGETQYF.

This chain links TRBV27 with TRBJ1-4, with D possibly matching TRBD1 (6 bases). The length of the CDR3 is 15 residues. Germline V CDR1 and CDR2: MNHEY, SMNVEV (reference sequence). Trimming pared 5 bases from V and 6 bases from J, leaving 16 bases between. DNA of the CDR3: TGTGCCAGCAGTCCCACCGGGACACTCCATGAAAAACTGTTTTTT. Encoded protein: CASSPTGTLHEKLFF.

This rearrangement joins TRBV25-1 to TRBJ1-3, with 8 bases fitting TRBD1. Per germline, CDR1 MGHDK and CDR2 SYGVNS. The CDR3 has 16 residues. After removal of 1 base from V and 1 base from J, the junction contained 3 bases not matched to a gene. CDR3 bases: TGTGCCAGCAGTGAATTAGGACAGGGATCTGGAAACACCATATATTTT. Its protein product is CASSELGQGSGNTIYF. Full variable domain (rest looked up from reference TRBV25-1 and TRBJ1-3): EADIYQTPRYLVIGTGKKITLECSQTMGHDKMYWYQQDPGMELHLIHYSYGVNSTEKGDLSSESTVSRIRTEHFPLTLESARPSHTSQYLCASSELGQGSGNTIYFGEGSWLTVV.